The clone carrying this T cell receptor (beta chain) was counted a few times. Germline V CDR1 and CDR2: MNHEY, SVGEGT. V was pared by 5 bases and J by 6 bases, with 13 bases of the junction left unmatched. This CDR3 spans 16 amino acids. The data derive from a study of blood T cell repertoires in COVID-19. Generated by immunoSEQ multiplex PCR, the TCRdb table keeps only in-frame clones and is missing some. Of fewer than 250,000 clones listed, around 80% are singletons. This TCR was sampled from a woman aged 80 or over with acute or convalescent COVID-19. Sequenced input: peripheral blood. V and J are TRBV6-2 or TRBV6-3 and TRBJ1-2; TRBD1 agrees at 9 bases. The CDR3 DNA reads as TGTGCCAGCAGTCCGCCTCCGGGACAGGGTCTTAATGGCTACACCTTC. Its translation is CASSPPPGQGLNGYTF.